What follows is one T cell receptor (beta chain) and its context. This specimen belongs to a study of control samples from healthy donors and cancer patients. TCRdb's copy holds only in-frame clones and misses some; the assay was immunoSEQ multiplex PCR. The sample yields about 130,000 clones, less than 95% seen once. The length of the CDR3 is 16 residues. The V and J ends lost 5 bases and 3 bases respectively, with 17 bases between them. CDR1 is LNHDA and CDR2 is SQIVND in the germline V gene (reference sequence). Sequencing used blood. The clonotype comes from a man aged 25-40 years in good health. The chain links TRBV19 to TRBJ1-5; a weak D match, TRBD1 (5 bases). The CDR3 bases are TGTGCCAGTAGTTTCCGAGGGGTAGGGTACAATCAGCCCCAGCATTTT. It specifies CASSFRGVGYNQPQHF.